This TCR beta chain came from a study of blood T cell repertoires in COVID-19. Study as a whole: Sites in the United States, Italy and Spain provided acute and convalescent COVID-19 samples. T cells, B-cell-depleted T cells, or PBMCs provided the cDNA or gDNA that served as material.

Original processing methods: Scientists estimated how many nucleated cells there were by amplifying reference gene primers. Sequencing used immunoSEQ multiplex PCR; TCRdb keeps in-frame clones, though not all of them. The D gene and trimming were derived from the DNA, and the V and J assignments and clone size from that table. The sample contains 250,000 or so clones, roughly 88% of which appear only once. The CDR3 is 11 residues long. The V end was cut by 4 bases, the J end by 8 bases, with 8 bases between. The germline CDR1 and CDR2 sequences are MNHEY and SVGEGT. Source material: peripheral blood. J is TRBJ1-2 and V is TRBV6-2 or TRBV6-3, with no clear D. This clonotype was obtained from a man in his forties who had recovered from COVID-19. The CDR3 sequence: CASSSQWGYTF. Here the CDR3 DNA reads TGTGCCAGCAGTTCCCAGTGGGGCTACACCTTC.